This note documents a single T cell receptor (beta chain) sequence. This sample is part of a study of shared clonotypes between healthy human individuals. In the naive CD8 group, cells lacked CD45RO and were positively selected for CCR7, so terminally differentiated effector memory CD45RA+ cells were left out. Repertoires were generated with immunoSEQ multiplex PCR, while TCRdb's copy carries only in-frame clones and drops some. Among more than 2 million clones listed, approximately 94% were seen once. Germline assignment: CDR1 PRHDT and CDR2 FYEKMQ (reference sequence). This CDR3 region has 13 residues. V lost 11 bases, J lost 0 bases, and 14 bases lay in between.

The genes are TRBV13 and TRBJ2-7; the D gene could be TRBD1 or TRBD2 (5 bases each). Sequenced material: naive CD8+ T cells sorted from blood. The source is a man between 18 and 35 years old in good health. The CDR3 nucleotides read TGTGCCGTGGGACGGACTGGCTCCTACGAGCAGTACTTC. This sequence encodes CAVGRTGSYEQYF.